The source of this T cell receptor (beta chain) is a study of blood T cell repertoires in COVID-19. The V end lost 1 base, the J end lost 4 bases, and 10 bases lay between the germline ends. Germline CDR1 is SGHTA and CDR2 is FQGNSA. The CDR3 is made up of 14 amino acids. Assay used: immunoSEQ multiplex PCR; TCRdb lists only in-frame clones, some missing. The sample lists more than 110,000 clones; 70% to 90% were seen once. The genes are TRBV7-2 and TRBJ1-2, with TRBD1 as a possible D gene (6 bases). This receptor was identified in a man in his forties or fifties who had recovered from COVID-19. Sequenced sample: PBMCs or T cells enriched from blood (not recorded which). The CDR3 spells CASSLGGRGYGYTF. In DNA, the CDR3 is TGTGCCAGCAGCTTAGGAGGCAGGGGCTATGGCTACACCTTC. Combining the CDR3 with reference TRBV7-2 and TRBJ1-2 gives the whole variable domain GAGVSQSPSNKVTEKGKDVELRCDPISGHTALYWYRQSLGQGLEFLIYFQGNSAPDKSGLPSDRFSAERTGGSVSTLTIQRTQQEDSAVYLCASSLGGRGYGYTFGSGTRLTVV.